This T cell receptor beta chain was obtained from a study of shared clonotypes between healthy human individuals. Overall study findings and caveats: Only blood was sampled, and tissue TCR repertoires likely differ from blood ones.

A remark on this clone: The antigen remains undetermined.

TCRdb keeps only in-frame clones here, not all; method: immunoSEQ multiplex PCR. The table includes millions of clones, around 90% detected once. The CDR3 contains 12 residues. Trimming shortened V by 6 bases and J by 9 bases, and 12 bases separated the two germline ends. CDR1 and CDR2 (germline): SGHNT, YENEEA. This TCR was recovered from a man between 18 and 35 years old in good health. The sequencing sample was made of naive CD4+ T cells sorted from blood. This sample's subset: CD45RA+ positively selected. The chain links TRBV11-3 to TRBJ2-1, with D maybe TRBD1 (6 bases). DNA of the CDR3: TGTGCCAGCAGTCCAGGGGAGAGTGAGCAGTTCTTC. Its protein is CASSPGESEQFF.